This paragraph reports one T cell receptor (beta chain). Its specificity is not known. The source of the sample is a study of OX40 agonist ivuxolimab in advanced cancers. In the study overall: At 82.7% male, the cohort had a mean age of approximately 64 years, ranging from roughly 23 to 80. Prior therapy, whether anti-PD-1, anti-PD-L1 or anti-CTLA-4, was allowed, and approximately 40% had some. General study results and limits: Partial responders at 0.1-3.0 mg/kg had among the lowest clonal expansion. Nonresponders, in some cases, also had low normalized T-cell clonal expansion.

Profiling relied on immunoSEQ multiplex PCR, and the TCRdb table lists in-frame clones only, not all of them. The data contain about 84,000 clones, approximately 95% of them singletons. Germline values: CDR1 LGHNA, CDR2 YSLEER. The CDR3 runs to 15 residues. Trimming cost V 6 bases and J 0 bases, with 11 bases left between them. The chain couples TRBV4-3 to TRBJ2-2, with D uncertain. This receptor was identified in an adult with an advanced solid tumor such as melanoma, head and neck, liver or kidney cancer. The sample in question was CD4+ or CD8+ T cells sorted from blood, obtained in a trial of the OX40 agonist ivuxolimab. The CDR3 loop is CASRATDPNTGELFF. The CDR3, as DNA: TGCGCCAGCAGGGCGACGGACCCGAACACCGGGGAGCTGTTTTTT.